This T cell receptor (beta chain) came from a study of T cell responses to AZD1222 COVID-19 vaccine. Points from the study as a whole: Nearly half of the spike-specific TCRs reportedly recognize variant regions that carry no mutations. A mostly white British donor set with more females was recruited, and clonal diversity was possibly underestimated. At study baseline, merely about 6 AZD1222 recipients were seropositive.

Sequencing was performed with immunoSEQ multiplex PCR; in TCRdb, only in-frame clones are kept and a portion is missing. The sample shows 200,000 to 300,000 clones, more than 80% of them seen only once. Note on this clone: Its specificity is not known.

Material: peripheral blood, obtained on day 0 of AZD1222 vaccination. The sequence came from an adult in good health.

CDR3 in DNA: TGTGCCAGCAGCCAAGAGACAGGGACCCCCTACGAGCAGTACTTC. Its translation is CASSQETGTPYEQYF. The genes are TRBV3-1 (or the pseudogene TRBV3-2) and TRBJ2-7; TRBD1 matches 7 bases. The CDR3 has 15 residues. Germline V gene lookup returns CDR1 LGHDT and CDR2 YNNKEL (reference sequence). Trimming cost V 0 bases and J 2 bases; bases outside gene matches: 4.